This is a list of T cell receptor beta chains from one sample in a study of control samples from healthy donors and cancer patients. Measured with immunoSEQ multiplex PCR; TCRdb has only the in-frame clones, and not every one. In the table there are some 250,000 clones, approximately 80% of which are singletons. Input material: PBMCs. These TCRs come from a woman aged 55-75 years with lung cancer. CDR3s include the opening cysteine and the closing phenylalanine or tryptophan. A D gene is named only where the DNA matches it firmly. A row's size may be missing; if present it is once, few, many or a size class.

v_call: TRBV28
j_call: TRBJ2-7
d_call: TRBD2
clone_size: once
cdr3_nt: TGTGCCAGCAGCAGCCCCCCAGGAGCTAGCGGGAGTGGCTACGAGCAGTACTTC
cdr3_aa: CASSSPPGASGSGYEQYF

v_call: TRBV7-6
j_call: TRBJ2-2
d_call: NA
clone_size: NA
cdr3_nt: TGTGCCAGCAGCCGCGGGCAGGTTCTCACCGGGGAGCTGTTTTTT
cdr3_aa: CASSRGQVLTGELFF

v_call: TRBV3-1/TRBV3-2
j_call: TRBJ1-1
d_call: NA
clone_size: NA
cdr3_nt: TGTGCCAGCAGCCCCAATCGGAGGGGAACTGAAGCTTTCTTT
cdr3_aa: CASSPNRRGTEAFF

v_call: TRBV28
j_call: TRBJ1-5
d_call: NA
clone_size: NA
cdr3_nt: TGTGCCGCCAGCGGACGGTATCAGCCCCAGCATTTT
cdr3_aa: CAASGRYQPQHF

v_call: TRBV4-1
j_call: TRBJ1-2
d_call: TRBD1
clone_size: NA
cdr3_nt: TGCGCCAGCAGCCTTCCGGACAGGGGGTTCAACTATGGCTACACCTTC
cdr3_aa: CASSLPDRGFNYGYTF

v_call: TRBV18
j_call: TRBJ1-1
d_call: NA
clone_size: NA
cdr3_nt: TGTGCCAGCTCACCATTCCGGGACCGTGCGAACACTGAAGCTTTCTTT
cdr3_aa: CASSPFRDRANTEAFF

v_call: TRBV2
j_call: TRBJ2-1
d_call: TRBD1
clone_size: NA
cdr3_nt: TGTGCCAGCAACCGGGACAGGTCGTCGGCTGAGCAGTTCTTC
cdr3_aa: CASNRDRSSAEQFF

v_call: TRBV6-5
j_call: TRBJ1-3
d_call: NA
clone_size: NA
cdr3_nt: TGTGCCAGCAGTTACTCTGGGGGCCGCTCTGGAAACACCATATATTTT
cdr3_aa: CASSYSGGRSGNTIYF

v_call: TRBV6-5
j_call: TRBJ1-1
d_call: NA
clone_size: few
cdr3_nt: TGTGCCAGCAGTTCAACCTCGGCTTTCTTT
cdr3_aa: CASSSTSAFF

v_call: TRBV27
j_call: TRBJ1-1
d_call: NA
clone_size: NA
cdr3_nt: TGTGCCAGCAGTTGGAGGGAGGGGATGAACACTGAAGCTTTCTTT
cdr3_aa: CASSWREGMNTEAFF

v_call: TRBV3-1/TRBV3-2
j_call: TRBJ1-6
d_call: NA
clone_size: NA
cdr3_nt: TGTGCCAGCAGCCAAAGTCGGGAATCACCCCTCCACTTT
cdr3_aa: CASSQSRESPLHF

v_call: TRBV28
j_call: TRBJ2-1
d_call: NA
clone_size: NA
cdr3_nt: TGTGCCAGCAGCCCGACTAGGTACAATGAGCAGTTCTTC
cdr3_aa: CASSPTRYNEQFF

v_call: TRBV18
j_call: TRBJ1-5
d_call: NA
clone_size: NA
cdr3_nt: TGTGCCAGCTCACCACCGGGGGGCTCCCTCGGGAATCAGCCCCAGCATTTT
cdr3_aa: CASSPPGGSLGNQPQHF

v_call: TRBV2
j_call: TRBJ1-1
d_call: TRBD1
clone_size: NA
cdr3_nt: TGTGCCAGCAGCGGACAGGCCCGGCGGGGAGACACTGAAGCTTTCTTT
cdr3_aa: CASSGQARRGDTEAFF

v_call: TRBV30
j_call: TRBJ1-2
d_call: NA
clone_size: NA
cdr3_nt: TGTGCCTGGAGGTGGGGGACAAGAATTTTCTATGGCTACACCTTC
cdr3_aa: CAWRWGTRIFYGYTF

v_call: TRBV3-1/TRBV3-2
j_call: TRBJ1-2
d_call: NA
clone_size: once
cdr3_nt: TGTGCCAGCGGCCATGACGGCGGCTACACCTTC
cdr3_aa: CASGHDGGYTF

v_call: TRBV11-2
j_call: TRBJ1-2
d_call: TRBD1
clone_size: NA
cdr3_nt: TGTGCCAGCAGCGACTCAGGGGGCGGAATCTATGGCTACACCTTC
cdr3_aa: CASSDSGGGIYGYTF

v_call: TRBV5-1
j_call: TRBJ2-1
d_call: NA
clone_size: NA
cdr3_nt: TGCGCCAGCAGCTTAACTTCGGGACCCTACAATGAGCAGTTCTTC
cdr3_aa: CASSLTSGPYNEQFF

v_call: TRBV18
j_call: TRBJ2-1
d_call: NA
clone_size: NA
cdr3_nt: TGTGCCAGCTCACCTGGGGACAACTCCTACAATGAGCAGTTCTTC
cdr3_aa: CASSPGDNSYNEQFF

v_call: TRBV6-1
j_call: TRBJ1-1
d_call: NA
clone_size: NA
cdr3_nt: TGTGCCAGCAGTGAAGCTACGAGAACTGAAGCTTTCTTT
cdr3_aa: CASSEATRTEAFF

v_call: TRBV9
j_call: TRBJ1-4
d_call: NA
clone_size: NA
cdr3_nt: TGTGCCAGCAGCGTAGGGGGCAGGGTGGCGGAAAAACTGTTTTTT
cdr3_aa: CASSVGGRVAEKLFF

v_call: TRBV15
j_call: TRBJ1-3
d_call: NA
clone_size: NA
cdr3_nt: TGTGCCACCAGCAGAGATAGCATGGGGATTTCTGGAAACACCATATATTTT
cdr3_aa: CATSRDSMGISGNTIYF

v_call: TRBV3-1/TRBV3-2
j_call: TRBJ1-1
d_call: NA
clone_size: NA
cdr3_nt: TGTGCCAGCAGCCAAGGGGGTGGGGACACTGAAGCTTTCTTT
cdr3_aa: CASSQGGGDTEAFF

v_call: TRBV19
j_call: TRBJ2-1
d_call: NA
clone_size: once
cdr3_nt: TGTGCCAGTAGTATAGCCCCTAGCAAGATGTTCTTC
cdr3_aa: CASSIAPSKMFF

v_call: TRBV5-1
j_call: TRBJ2-2
d_call: NA
clone_size: NA
cdr3_nt: TGCGCCAGCAGCTTCCCGGGGGGCCTCCCGCACACCGGGGAGCTGTTTTTT
cdr3_aa: CASSFPGGLPHTGELFF

v_call: TRBV6-5
j_call: TRBJ2-3
d_call: TRBD2
clone_size: NA
cdr3_nt: TGTGCCAGCAGCATTTCAGCGGGGAAAACAGATACGCAGTATTTT
cdr3_aa: CASSISAGKTDTQYF

v_call: TRBV6-5
j_call: TRBJ1-2
d_call: NA
clone_size: NA
cdr3_nt: TGTGCCAGCCGAGGTAGCAGGGAAGGCTATGGCTACACCTTC
cdr3_aa: CASRGSREGYGYTF

v_call: TRBV7-3
j_call: TRBJ1-1
d_call: NA
clone_size: NA
cdr3_nt: TGTGCCAGCAGCCGACTCGCTGGCCCGAACACTGAAGCTTTCTTT
cdr3_aa: CASSRLAGPNTEAFF

v_call: TRBV5-1
j_call: TRBJ1-1
d_call: NA
clone_size: NA
cdr3_nt: TGCGCCAGCAGCTTGGATGCGGGATTGGCTACTGAAGCTTTCTTT
cdr3_aa: CASSLDAGLATEAFF

v_call: TRBV5-1
j_call: TRBJ2-3
d_call: NA
clone_size: few
cdr3_nt: TGCGCCAGCAGCTTGGAAAGGGGGAGCACAGATACGCAGTATTTT
cdr3_aa: CASSLERGSTDTQYF

v_call: TRBV9
j_call: TRBJ2-1
d_call: NA
clone_size: NA
cdr3_nt: TGTGCCAGCAGCATCACCCCCCAGAGGCTTACCGGAAATGAGCAGTTCTTC
cdr3_aa: CASSITPQRLTGNEQFF

v_call: TRBV11-3
j_call: TRBJ1-1
d_call: NA
clone_size: NA
cdr3_nt: TGTGCCAGCAGCCAACCTAGACCTTGGCCGAACACTGAAGCTTTCTTT
cdr3_aa: CASSQPRPWPNTEAFF

v_call: TRBV5-4
j_call: TRBJ2-3
d_call: TRBD2
clone_size: NA
cdr3_nt: TGTGCCAGCAGCTTGGGATTAGCGGGGGGGCCCTCCCTTGCGACAGATACGCAGTATTTT
cdr3_aa: CASSLGLAGGPSLATDTQYF

v_call: TRBV3-1/TRBV3-2
j_call: TRBJ2-7
d_call: NA
clone_size: NA
cdr3_nt: TGTGCCAGCAGCCAAATTTCAGGATACGAGCAGTACTTC
cdr3_aa: CASSQISGYEQYF

v_call: TRBV10-3
j_call: TRBJ2-7
d_call: NA
clone_size: NA
cdr3_nt: TGTGCCATCAGTGAAGGCCACGAGCAGTACTTC
cdr3_aa: CAISEGHEQYF

v_call: TRBV18
j_call: TRBJ2-5
d_call: TRBD1
clone_size: NA
cdr3_nt: TGTGCCAGCTCACCACCGACCAGGGGGCGCCAAGAGACCCAGTACTTC
cdr3_aa: CASSPPTRGRQETQYF

v_call: TRBV27
j_call: TRBJ2-4
d_call: NA
clone_size: once
cdr3_nt: TGTGCCAGCAGTGCCTCCGGTGGCAGGAAAAACATTCAGTACTTC
cdr3_aa: CASSASGGRKNIQYF

v_call: TRBV5-1
j_call: TRBJ2-1
d_call: NA
clone_size: NA
cdr3_nt: TGCGCCAGCAGACGGGACGGGAACTCCTACAATGAGCAGTTCTTC
cdr3_aa: CASRRDGNSYNEQFF

v_call: TRBV19
j_call: TRBJ2-5
d_call: TRBD1
clone_size: NA
cdr3_nt: TGTGCCAGCGGCCCCGGGACAGTCCAAGAGACCCAGTACTTC
cdr3_aa: CASGPGTVQETQYF

v_call: TRBV5-1
j_call: TRBJ2-1
d_call: TRBD2
clone_size: few
cdr3_nt: TGCGCCAGCAGCTTTGAAACGGGAGGATGGTATGAGCAGTTCTTC
cdr3_aa: CASSFETGGWYEQFF

v_call: TRBV5-1
j_call: TRBJ2-7
d_call: TRBD2
clone_size: NA
cdr3_nt: TGCGCCAGCAGCTCCGGGGAGGGACGGAACTGGGGCCTAGCGGGAGGGAGCTCCTACGAGCAGTACTTC
cdr3_aa: CASSSGEGRNWGLAGGSSYEQYF

v_call: TRBV14
j_call: TRBJ2-3
d_call: NA
clone_size: NA
cdr3_nt: TGTGCCAGCAGCCAAGATGGAAATCCGGGACAAGTCTTCCTACCTCACACAGATACGCAGTATTTT
cdr3_aa: CASSQDGNPGQVFLPHTDTQYF

v_call: TRBV2
j_call: TRBJ1-5
d_call: TRBD1
clone_size: NA
cdr3_nt: TGTGCCAGCAGTGGACAGGGGCTCTTGGGCCAGCCCCAGCATTTT
cdr3_aa: CASSGQGLLGQPQHF

v_call: TRBV7-3
j_call: TRBJ2-5
d_call: TRBD2
clone_size: NA
cdr3_nt: TGTGCCAGCAGCAACGGGGGGGAGACCCAGTACTTC
cdr3_aa: CASSNGGETQYF